These 11 T cell receptor beta chains were all obtained from the same sample, sequenced in a study of response to subunit inactivated influenza vaccine. TCRdb called the RT-PCR reads again in MiXCR, with one record for every CDR3 protein. The repertoire holds over 650,000 distinct CDR3 sequences, about a fifth seen once, with about 11% in the top ten. The sample consisted of PBMCs from blood, taken about 5 days after vaccination. These receptors all stem from a man aged 45-60 years who received an inactivated influenza vaccine.

The gene calls are TRBV5-1 and TRBJ1-1, with 7 bases aligning to TRBD1. Looked up from germline, CDR1 is SGHRS and CDR2 is YFSETQ. The CDR3 is 16 residues long. V was pared by 4 bases and J by 2 bases, with 11 bases of the junction left unmatched. The CDR3 reads CASSQKVGQPNTEAFF. The CDR3 bases are TGCGCCAGCAGCCAAAAAGTGGGACAGCCAAACACTGAAGCTTTCTTT.

This clonotype was picked up a small number of times. J is TRBJ2-5 and V is TRBV29-1, with no clear D. Germline CDR1 reads SQVTM; CDR2 reads ANQGSEA. This CDR3 contains 12 residues. Trimming cost V 7 bases and J 0 bases, with 9 bases left between them. The CDR3 region has the DNA TGCAGCGCACAGCCGAACCAAGAGACCCAGTACTTC. It codes for CSAQPNQETQYF.

This clonotype was seen only a few times. The rearrangement links TRBV6-1 to TRBJ2-7; 12 bases fit TRBD2. V lost 6 bases and J lost 4; bases outside the gene matches: 7. The germline gives CDR1 MNHNS, CDR2 SASEGT. This CDR3 spans 15 amino acids. The CDR3 sequence is CASRPPSGGAYEQYF. The DNA of the CDR3 is TGTGCCAGCAGACCACCTAGCGGGGGGGCATACGAGCAGTACTTC.

This clonotype occurred many times. The chain combines TRBV12-3 or TRBV12-4 with TRBJ1-1; no clear D gene. This CDR3 comprises 14 residues. Trimming stripped 7 bases from V and 2 bases from J, with 14 bases between. The CDR3 region is CASTLTGRNTEAFF. In DNA form, the CDR3 reads TGTGCCAGCACTCTAACGGGTCGTAACACTGAAGCTTTCTTT.

The rearrangement uses TRBV6-5 and TRBJ2-1; D is tentatively TRBD1 or TRBD2 (5 bases each). The CDR3 consists of 15 residues. From germline, CDR1 is MNHEY and CDR2 SVGAGI. V was cut by 4 bases and J by 7 bases, with 17 bases left in between. The CDR3 DNA reads TGTGCCAGCAGTTCTTATGGGGGAGCGGTGAATGAGCAGTTCTTC. Protein: CASSSYGGAVNEQFF.

In its sample, this clonotype was seen many times. The chain has TRBV29-1 and TRBJ2-3; no clear D. The CDR3 loop spans 12 amino acids. Germline-derived CDR1 and CDR2 are SQVTM and ANQGSEA. V was pared by 3 bases and J by 1 base, with 5 bases between. The CDR3 sequence is CSVEGGTDTQYF. DNA of the CDR3: TGCAGCGTTGAGGGCGGCACAGATACGCAGTATTTT.

This clonotype has more than one count but fewer than ten. DNA for the CDR3: TGCGCCAGCAGCTTTAACGTGCCGGGGGCTGATAATGAAGCTTTCTTT. Translating it yields CASSFNVPGADNEAFF. The chain links TRBV5-1 to TRBJ1-1; TRBD1 is a possible D gene (6 bases). The V gene lost 2 bases and the J gene lost 7 bases, with 21 bases spanning the gap. The CDR3 consists of 16 residues. Germline CDR1 is SGHRS and CDR2 is YFSETQ.

There are a few counts of this clonotype. The chain joins TRBV28 to TRBJ2-3; D is uncertain. V dropped 5 bases and J dropped 7 bases, with 13 bases sitting between them. This CDR3 is built from 13 residues. The germline CDR1 and CDR2 sequences are MDHEN and SYDVKM. In DNA form, the CDR3 reads TGTGCCAGCAGTCCTCCCCCACCCAATACGCAGTATTTT. Translating it yields CASSPPPPNTQYF. Using reference TRBV28 and TRBJ2-3 for the parts outside the CDR3, the full variable domain is DVKVTQSSRYLVKRTGEKVFLECVQDMDHENMFWYRQDPGLGLRLIYFSYDVKMKEKGDIPEGYSVSREKKERFSLILESASTNQTSMYLCASSPPPPNTQYFGPGTRLTVL.

This clonotype has a single count. The chain employs TRBV25-1 and TRBJ2-3; 8 bases are shared with TRBD2. Germline V gives CDR1 MGHDK, CDR2 SYGVNS. The CDR3 is 14 amino acids. J lost 3 bases, V lost 8 bases, and 7 bases had no gene match. The CDR3 protein is CASAGGLETDTQYF. The CDR3 region has the DNA TGTGCCAGCGCTGGGGGACTAGAAACAGATACGCAGTATTTT.

This clonotype was seen more than once but under ten times. CDR3: CAISVQEGARELFF. The CDR3 DNA follows: TGTGCCATCAGTGTACAGGAGGGAGCCAGGGAGCTGTTTTTT. The V gene is TRBV10-3, the J gene TRBJ2-2; perhaps TRBD2 as D (6 bases). Trimming pared 4 bases from V and 9 bases from J, leaving 15 bases between. This CDR3 is 14 amino acids long. CDR1 is ENHRY, CDR2 SYGVKD, per germline.

This clonotype was detected a few times. The chain has TRBV18 and TRBJ2-1, with D hard to call. The CDR3 extends over 12 amino acids. Deletions cut 3 bases from V and 10 bases from J, with 10 bases between. Germline CDR1 is KGHSH and CDR2 is LQKENI. The CDR3 here is CASSPLDQEQFF. The CDR3 bases are TGTGCCAGCTCACCGCTGGACCAGGAGCAGTTCTTC.